This T cell receptor beta chain was observed in a study of T cells after yellow fever vaccination. The CDR3 contains 14 residues. Germline V CDR1 and CDR2: MGHRA, YSYEKL. V shed 0 bases and J shed 4 bases, with 7 bases lying between them. In this sample, this clonotype turned up many times. Its target is not known. Whole-study results and caveats: The presence of abundant clonotypes contaminating from the bulk population was possible in FACS-sorted repertoires.

The authors made TCR cDNA by 5'RACE template switching, adding a universal primer site and UMIs. Each CDR3 protein gets one entry after TCRdb re-called the 5' RACE reads with MiXCR. The sample lists 300,000 to 400,000 distinct CDR3 sequences; over 8.5% were seen once. The chain recombines TRBV4-1 with TRBJ1-5; D not certain. The receptor's source is a man aged 18 to 29 who received the YFV17D yellow fever vaccine. The sequencing here drew on CD4+ T cells sorted from PBMCs, taken 45 days after the yellow fever booster vaccination. This CDR3 is CASSQDLWNQPQHF. The CDR3 DNA sequence: TGCGCCAGCAGCCAAGATTTGTGGAATCAGCCCCAGCATTTT.